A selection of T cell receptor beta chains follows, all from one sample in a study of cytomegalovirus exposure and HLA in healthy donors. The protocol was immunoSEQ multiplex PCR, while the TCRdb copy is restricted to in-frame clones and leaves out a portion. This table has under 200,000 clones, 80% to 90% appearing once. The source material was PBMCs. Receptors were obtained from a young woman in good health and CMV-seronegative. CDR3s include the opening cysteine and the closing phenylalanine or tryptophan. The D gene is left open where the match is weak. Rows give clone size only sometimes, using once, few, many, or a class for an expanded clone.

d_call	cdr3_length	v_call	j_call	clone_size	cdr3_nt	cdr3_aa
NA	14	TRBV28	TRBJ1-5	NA	TGTGCCAGCAGCCGGGGGGGAAGCAATCAGCCCCAGCATTTT	CASSRGGSNQPQHF
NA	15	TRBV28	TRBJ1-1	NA	TGTGCCAGCAGTTTAGTTCAGGGTGGTTCTATTGAAGCTTTCTTT	CASSLVQGGSIEAFF
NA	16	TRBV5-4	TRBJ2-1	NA	TGTGCCAGCAGCCCCCGTAGGGGATCTGCCAATAATGAGCAGTTCTTC	CASSPRRGSANNEQFF
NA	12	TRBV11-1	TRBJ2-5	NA	TGTGCCAGCGGGCTCCGCCAAGAGACCCAGTACTTC	CASGLRQETQYF
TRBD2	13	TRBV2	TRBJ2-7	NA	TGTGCCAGCCACGTAGCGGGAGCATACGAGCAGTACTTC	CASHVAGAYEQYF
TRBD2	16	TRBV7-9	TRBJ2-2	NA	TGTGCCAGCTCCCGCGAGCGGGACTTAAACACCGGGGAGCTGTTTTTT	CASSRERDLNTGELFF
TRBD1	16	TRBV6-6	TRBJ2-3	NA	TGTGCCAGCAGTATCAAGGGACAGCGAATCACAGATACGCAGTATTTT	CASSIKGQRITDTQYF
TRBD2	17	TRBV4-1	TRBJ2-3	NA	TGCGCCAGCAGCCAGCAACTGAGCGGGAGGGCCTCAGATACGCAGTATTTT	CASSQQLSGRASDTQYF
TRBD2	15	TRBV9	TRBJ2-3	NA	TGTGCCAGCAGCATTAGCGGGAGTGGGACAGATACGCAGTATTTT	CASSISGSGTDTQYF
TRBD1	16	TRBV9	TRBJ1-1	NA	TGTGCCAGCAGCCCCGGGACAGGGGGGGTTTTGGGTCAGGCTTTCTTT	CASSPGTGGVLGQAFF
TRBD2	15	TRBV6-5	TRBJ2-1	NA	TGTGCCAGCAGTTACCGTGCGGGAGGCGTCAATGAGCAGTTCTTC	CASSYRAGGVNEQFF
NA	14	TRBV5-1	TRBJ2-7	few	TGCGCCAGCAGCTTTCTGCCAGGTGCCTACGAGCAGTACTTC	CASSFLPGAYEQYF
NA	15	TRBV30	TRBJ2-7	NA	TGTGCCTGGAGGTCGGCCAGGGTACTTCCCTACGAGCAGTACTTC	CAWRSARVLPYEQYF
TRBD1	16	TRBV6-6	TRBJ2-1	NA	TGTGCCAGCAGTTACGCCGGGACAGGGGCAACCAATGAGCAGTTCTTC	CASSYAGTGATNEQFF
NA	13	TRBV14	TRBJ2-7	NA	TGTGCCAGCAGCCCGCGTGGTGCGGGAGAGCAGTACTTC	CASSPRGAGEQYF
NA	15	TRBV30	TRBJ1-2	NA	TGTGCCTGGAATCAGGGCAGTCTGGGGGCCGATGGCTACACCTTC	CAWNQGSLGADGYTF
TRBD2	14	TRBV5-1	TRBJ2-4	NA	TGCGCCAGCAGCTTGGCGGGGAGGGAAAACATTCAGTACTTC	CASSLAGRENIQYF
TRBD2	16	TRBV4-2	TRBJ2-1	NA	TGTGCCAGCAGCCAGCCTAGCGGGGGCTCCTACAATGAGCAGTTCTTC	CASSQPSGGSYNEQFF
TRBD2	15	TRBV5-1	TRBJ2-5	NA	TGCGCCAGCAGGGAACTAGCGGGGACTGAAGAGACCCAGTACTTC	CASRELAGTEETQYF
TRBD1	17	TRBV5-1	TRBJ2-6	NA	TGCGCCAGCATCCTCGGGACAGGGGGCGCTGGGGCCAACGTCCTGACTTTC	CASILGTGGAGANVLTF
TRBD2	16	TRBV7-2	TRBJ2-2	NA	TGTGCCAGCAGCTTAGTTACTAGCGGGTGGCTGGGGGAGCTGTTTTTT	CASSLVTSGWLGELFF
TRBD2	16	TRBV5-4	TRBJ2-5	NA	TGTGCCAGCAGCTTGGACCTAGCGGGAATAGGAGAGACCCAGTACTTC	CASSLDLAGIGETQYF
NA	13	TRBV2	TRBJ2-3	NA	TGTGCCAGCCGCCTAGCCCTCTGGGATACGCAGTATTTT	CASRLALWDTQYF
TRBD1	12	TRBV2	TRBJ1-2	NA	TGTGCCAGCAGTAGGACAGGCTATGGCTACACCTTC	CASSRTGYGYTF
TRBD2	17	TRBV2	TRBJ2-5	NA	TGTGCCAGCAGTGATGGTAGGGTAGCGGGGCCCCAAGAGACCCAGTACTTC	CASSDGRVAGPQETQYF
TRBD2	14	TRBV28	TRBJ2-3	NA	TGTGCCAGCAGTCTATCACTTCAACCCATCGGGACTACTTTT	CASSLSLQPIGTTF
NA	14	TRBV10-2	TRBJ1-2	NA	TGCGCCAGCCGCGACACAGTCAATTCCTATGGCTACACCTTC	CASRDTVNSYGYTF
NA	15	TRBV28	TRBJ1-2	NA	TGTGCCAGCAGTCACCCGCAGGGATGGAACTATGGCTACACCTTC	CASSHPQGWNYGYTF
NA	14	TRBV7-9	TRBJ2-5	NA	TGTGCCAGCAGCTTAGCGGGACTGCAAGAGACCCAGTACTTC	CASSLAGLQETQYF
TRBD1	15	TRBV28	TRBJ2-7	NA	TGTGCCAGCACCCCCCAGGGGGTCGGGCTTGGCGAGCAGTACTTC	CASTPQGVGLGEQYF
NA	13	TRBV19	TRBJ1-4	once	TGTGCCAGTAGTATGACGGGTAATGAAAAACTGTTTTTT	CASSMTGNEKLFF
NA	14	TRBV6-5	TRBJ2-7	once	TGTGCCAGCAGTGACAAGCGGTTACCCTACGAGCAGTACTTC	CASSDKRLPYEQYF
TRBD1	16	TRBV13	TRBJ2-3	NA	TGTGCCAGCAGCCAAAAGCCGGGACAGTCAACAGATACGCAGTATTTT	CASSQKPGQSTDTQYF
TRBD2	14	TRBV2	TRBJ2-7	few	TGTGCCAGCAGATTAGCGGGAGAGGCCTACGAGCAGTACTTC	CASRLAGEAYEQYF
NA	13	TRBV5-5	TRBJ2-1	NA	TGTGCCAGCAGCTCGACCGAGGGTACAGAGCAGTTCTTC	CASSSTEGTEQFF
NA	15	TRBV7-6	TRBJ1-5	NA	TGTGCCAGCAGCTTAGGGGCTGCCGTTGGTCAGCCCCAGCATTTT	CASSLGAAVGQPQHF
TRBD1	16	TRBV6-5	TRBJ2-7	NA	TGTGCCAGCAGTTACTACTCAAGACAGGGGGCCTACGAGCAGTACTTC	CASSYYSRQGAYEQYF
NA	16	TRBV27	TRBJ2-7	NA	TGTGCCAGCAGTCTCATCGGGGACACAACCTCCTACGAGCAGTACTTC	CASSLIGDTTSYEQYF
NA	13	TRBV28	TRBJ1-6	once	TGTGCCAGCCATCGACAGGAGAATTCACCCCTCCACTTT	CASHRQENSPLHF
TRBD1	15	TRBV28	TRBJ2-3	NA	TGTGCCAGCAGTCCCAGGGCCAGGGGGCGAGGTACGCAGTATTTT	CASSPRARGRGTQYF
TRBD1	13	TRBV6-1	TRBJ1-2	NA	TGTGCCGGCCGAGAAACAGGGGAGTATGGCTACACCTTC	CAGRETGEYGYTF
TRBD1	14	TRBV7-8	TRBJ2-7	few	TGTGCCAGCAGCGTAGGACAGGGTTTATTCGAGCAGTACTTC	CASSVGQGLFEQYF
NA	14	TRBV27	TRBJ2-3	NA	TGTGCCAGCAGTTCCGTAGCGGGCACAGATACGCAGTATTTT	CASSSVAGTDTQYF
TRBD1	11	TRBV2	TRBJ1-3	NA	TGTGCCAGCAGTACAGGGGCCACCATATATTTT	CASSTGATIYF
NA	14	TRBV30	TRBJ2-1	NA	TGTGCCTGGAGCAAGGGGTACTCTCACAATGAGCAGTTCTTC	CAWSKGYSHNEQFF